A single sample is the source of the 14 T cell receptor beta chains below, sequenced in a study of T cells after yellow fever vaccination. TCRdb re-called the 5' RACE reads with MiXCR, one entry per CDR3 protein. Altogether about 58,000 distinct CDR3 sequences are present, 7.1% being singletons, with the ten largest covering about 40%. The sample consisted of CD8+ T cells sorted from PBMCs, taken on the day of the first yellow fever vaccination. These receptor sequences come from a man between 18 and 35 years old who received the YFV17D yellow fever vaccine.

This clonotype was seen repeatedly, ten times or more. The CDR3 is CATSSSGRGSTDTQYF. CDR3 nucleotides: TGTGCCACCAGCAGTTCTGGCAGGGGAAGCACAGATACGCAGTATTTT. The V call is TRBV15, the J call TRBJ2-3; maybe TRBD1 (6 bases). Germline V lookup: CDR1 LNHNV, CDR2 YYDKDF (reference sequence). Trimming took 3 bases from V and 0 from J, leaving 13 bases between them. This CDR3 comprises 16 residues.

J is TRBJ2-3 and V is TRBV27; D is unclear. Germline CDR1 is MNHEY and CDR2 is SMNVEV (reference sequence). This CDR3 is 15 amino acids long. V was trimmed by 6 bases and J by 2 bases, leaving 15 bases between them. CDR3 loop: CASRTTSFHTDTQYF. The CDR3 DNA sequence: TGTGCCAGCAGGACCACTTCATTTCACACAGATACGCAGTATTTT.

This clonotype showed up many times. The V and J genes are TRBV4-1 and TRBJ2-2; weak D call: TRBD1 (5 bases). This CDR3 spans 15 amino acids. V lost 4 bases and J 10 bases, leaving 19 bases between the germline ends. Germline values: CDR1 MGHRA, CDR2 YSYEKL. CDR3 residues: CASSPRYQGAPELFF. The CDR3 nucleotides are TGCGCCAGCAGCCCGAGGTACCAGGGCGCGCCGGAGCTGTTTTTT.

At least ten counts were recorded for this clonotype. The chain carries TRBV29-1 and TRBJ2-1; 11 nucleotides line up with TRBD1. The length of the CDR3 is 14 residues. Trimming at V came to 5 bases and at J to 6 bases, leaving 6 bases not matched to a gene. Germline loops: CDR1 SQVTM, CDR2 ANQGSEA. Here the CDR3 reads CSVIRGTGGNEQFF. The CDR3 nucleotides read TGCAGCGTTATCCGCGGGACAGGGGGCAATGAGCAGTTCTTC.

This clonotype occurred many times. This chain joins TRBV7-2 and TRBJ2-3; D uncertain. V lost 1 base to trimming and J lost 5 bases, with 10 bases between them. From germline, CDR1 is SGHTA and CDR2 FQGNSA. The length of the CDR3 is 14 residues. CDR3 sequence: CASSLDGVLDTQYF. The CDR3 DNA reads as TGTGCCAGCAGCTTAGATGGGGTATTAGATACGCAGTATTTT. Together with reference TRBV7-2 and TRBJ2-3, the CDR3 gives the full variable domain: GAGVSQSPSNKVTEKGKDVELRCDPISGHTALYWYRQSLGQGLEFLIYFQGNSAPDKSGLPSDRFSAERTGGSVSTLTIQRTQQEDSAVYLCASSLDGVLDTQYFGPGTRLTVL.

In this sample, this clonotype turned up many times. CDR3 nucleotides: TGCAGCGTTTTGACAGGGTTAAGGGCTGAAGCTTTCTTT. Its translation is CSVLTGLRAEAFF. The rearrangement uses TRBV29-1 and TRBJ1-1; TRBD1 matches at 7 bases. The CDR3 spans 13 residues. After removal of 5 bases from V and 6 bases from J, the junction contained 9 bases not matched to a gene. Germline CDR1 is SQVTM and CDR2 is ANQGSEA.

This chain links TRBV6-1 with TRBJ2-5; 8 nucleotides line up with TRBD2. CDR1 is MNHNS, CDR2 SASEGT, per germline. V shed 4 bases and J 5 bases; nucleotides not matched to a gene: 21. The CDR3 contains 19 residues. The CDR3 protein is CASSVVGGRGGAFRETQYF. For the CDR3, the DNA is TGTGCCAGCAGTGTGGTAGGCGGTCGGGGGGGGGCCTTCCGGGAGACCCAGTACTTC.

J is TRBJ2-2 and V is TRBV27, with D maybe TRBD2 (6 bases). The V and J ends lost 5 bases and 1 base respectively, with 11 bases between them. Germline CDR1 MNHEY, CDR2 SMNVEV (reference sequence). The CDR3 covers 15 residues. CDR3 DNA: TGTGCCAGCAGTACGCCGCGGGGGAACACCGGGGAGCTGTTTTTT. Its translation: CASSTPRGNTGELFF.

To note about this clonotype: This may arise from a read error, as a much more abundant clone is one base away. The CDR3 DNA reads as TGCGCCAGCAGCTTGGTGTTGGTCAGGGCGCTAGCATTGGAATTGGGCACAGATACGCAGTATTTT. Protein: CASSLVLVRALALELGTDTQYF. V is TRBV5-1 and J is TRBJ2-3; tentatively, D is TRBD1 or TRBD2 (5 bases each). Per the germline V gene, CDR1 is SGHRS and CDR2 is YFSETQ. The V and J ends lost 0 bases and 1 base respectively, with 30 bases between them. The CDR3 consists of 22 residues. The full variable domain, completed using reference TRBV5-1 and TRBJ2-3, is KAGVTQTPRYLIKTRGQQVTLSCSPISGHRSVSWYQQTPGQGLQFLFEYFSETQRNKGNFPGRFSGRQFSNSRSEMNVSTLELGDSALYLCASSLVLVRALALELGTDTQYFGPGTRLTVL.

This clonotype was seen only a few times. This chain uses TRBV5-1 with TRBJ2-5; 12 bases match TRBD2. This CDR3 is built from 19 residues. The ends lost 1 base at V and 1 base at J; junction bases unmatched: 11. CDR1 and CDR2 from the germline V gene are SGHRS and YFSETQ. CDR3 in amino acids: CASSLYYRLAGDLQETQYF. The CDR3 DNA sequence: TGCGCCAGCAGCTTGTACTACCGACTAGCGGGGGACCTCCAAGAGACCCAGTACTTC.

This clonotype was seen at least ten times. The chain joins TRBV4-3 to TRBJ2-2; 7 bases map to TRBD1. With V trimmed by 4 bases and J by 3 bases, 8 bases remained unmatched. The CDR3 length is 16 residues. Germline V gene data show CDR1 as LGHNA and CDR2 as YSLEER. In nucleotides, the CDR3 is TGCGCCAGCAGCCCTCTAAGGGGGCCACACACCGGGGAGCTGTTTTTT. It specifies CASSPLRGPHTGELFF.

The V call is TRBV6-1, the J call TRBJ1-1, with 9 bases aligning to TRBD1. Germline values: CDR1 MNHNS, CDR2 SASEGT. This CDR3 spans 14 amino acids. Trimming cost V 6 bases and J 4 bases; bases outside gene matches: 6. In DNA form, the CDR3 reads TGTGCCAGCAGCGGGACAGGGTGGTCCACTGAAGCTTTCTTT. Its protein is CASSGTGWSTEAFF.

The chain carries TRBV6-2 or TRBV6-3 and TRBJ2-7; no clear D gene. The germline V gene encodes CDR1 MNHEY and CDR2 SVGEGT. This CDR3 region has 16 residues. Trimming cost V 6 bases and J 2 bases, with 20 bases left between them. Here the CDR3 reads CASRSVPPGPAYEQYF. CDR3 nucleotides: TGTGCCAGCAGGAGTGTCCCGCCGGGCCCCGCCTACGAGCAGTACTTC.

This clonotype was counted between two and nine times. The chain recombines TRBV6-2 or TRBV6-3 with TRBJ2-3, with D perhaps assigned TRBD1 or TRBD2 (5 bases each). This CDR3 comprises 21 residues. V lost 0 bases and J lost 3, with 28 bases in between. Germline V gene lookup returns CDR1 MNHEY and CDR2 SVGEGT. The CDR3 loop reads CASSYSRWGRWSVSGTDTQYF. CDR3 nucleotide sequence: TGTGCCAGCAGTTACTCGAGATGGGGGAGATGGTCGGTATCAGGTACAGATACGCAGTATTTT.